This TCR beta chain was obtained from a study of T cells in localized non-small cell lung cancer. The CDR3 has 15 residues. In germline, CDR1 is MDHEN, CDR2 SYDVKM. The V gene lost 7 bases and the J gene lost 3 bases, with 16 bases spanning the gap. The data were produced by immunoSEQ multiplex PCR, yet TCRdb's version contains in-frame clones alone and is incomplete. The sample includes about 31,000 clones, 94% of them seen just once. As for this clone: The antigen is not known.

Overall study results and limits: Sequence data derive from only one tumor region, so heterogeneity remains possible.

This clonotype was sampled from a woman aged 40-70 years with stage I lung adenocarcinoma. Sequences were derived from peripheral blood, sampled before any cancer treatment. This chain uses TRBV28 with TRBJ1-3; a weak D match, TRBD1 (6 bases). This chain's CDR3 is CASTPAGASGNTIYF. CDR3 DNA sequence: TGTGCCAGCACCCCGGCGGGGGCGAGTGGAAACACCATATATTTT.